This T cell receptor (beta chain) was found in a study of blood T cell repertoires in COVID-19. Study at large: Nucleic acid was either cDNA or gDNA, and it came from T cells, B-cell-depleted T cells, or PBMCs.

This clone was counted only a few times. V lost 4 bases, J lost 2 bases, and 11 bases lay in between. The germline V gene has CDR1 MGHDK and CDR2 SYGVNS. This CDR3 has 14 amino acids. Method: immunoSEQ multiplex PCR; TCRdb's copy keeps in-frame clones and lacks some. The table shows roughly 60,000 clones, with 70% to 85% occurring only once. The sample was peripheral blood. The TCR was taken from a woman aged 60-70 years with acute or convalescent COVID-19. The chain links TRBV25-1 to TRBJ1-2; D might be TRBD1 (6 bases). The CDR3 sequence: CASSGQGKNYGYTF. CDR3 DNA: TGTGCCAGCAGTGGGCAGGGGAAAAACTATGGCTACACCTTC.